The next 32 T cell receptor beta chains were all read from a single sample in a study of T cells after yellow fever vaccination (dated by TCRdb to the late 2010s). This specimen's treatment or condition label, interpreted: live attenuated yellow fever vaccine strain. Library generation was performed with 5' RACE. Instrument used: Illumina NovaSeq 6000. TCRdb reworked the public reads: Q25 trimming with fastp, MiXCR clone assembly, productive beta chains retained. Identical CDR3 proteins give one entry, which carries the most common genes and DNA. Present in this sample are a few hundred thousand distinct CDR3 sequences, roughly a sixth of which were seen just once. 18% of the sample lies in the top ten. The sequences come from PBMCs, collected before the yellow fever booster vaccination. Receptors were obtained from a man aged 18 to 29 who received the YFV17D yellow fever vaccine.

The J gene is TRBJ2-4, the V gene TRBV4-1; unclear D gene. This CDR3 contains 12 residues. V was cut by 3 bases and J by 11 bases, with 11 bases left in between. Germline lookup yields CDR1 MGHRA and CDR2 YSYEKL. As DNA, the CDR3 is TGCGCCAGCAGCCATCCAGGATCCGTTCAGTACTTC. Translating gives CASSHPGSVQYF.

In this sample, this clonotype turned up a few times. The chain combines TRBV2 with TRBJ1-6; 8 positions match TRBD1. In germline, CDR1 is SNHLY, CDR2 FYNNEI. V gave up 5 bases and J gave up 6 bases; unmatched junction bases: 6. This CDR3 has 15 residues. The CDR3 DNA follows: TGTGCCAGCAGTCGACAGGGGCAGGTTAATTCACCCCTCCACTTT. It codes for CASSRQGQVNSPLHF.

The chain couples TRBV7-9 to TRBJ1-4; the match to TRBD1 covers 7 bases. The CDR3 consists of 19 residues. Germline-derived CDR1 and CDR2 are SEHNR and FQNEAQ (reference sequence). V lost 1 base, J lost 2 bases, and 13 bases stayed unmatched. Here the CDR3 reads CASSLVGDSRQLTNEKLFF. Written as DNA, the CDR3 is TGTGCCAGCAGCTTAGTTGGGGACAGTCGGCAATTGACTAATGAAAAACTGTTTTTT.

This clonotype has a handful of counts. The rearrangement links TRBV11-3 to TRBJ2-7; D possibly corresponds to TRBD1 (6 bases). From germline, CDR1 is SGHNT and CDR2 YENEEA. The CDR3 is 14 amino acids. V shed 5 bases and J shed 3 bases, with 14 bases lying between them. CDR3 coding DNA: TGTGCCAGCAGCCCCGAACCGGACAGCTACGAGCAGTACTTC. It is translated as CASSPEPDSYEQYF.

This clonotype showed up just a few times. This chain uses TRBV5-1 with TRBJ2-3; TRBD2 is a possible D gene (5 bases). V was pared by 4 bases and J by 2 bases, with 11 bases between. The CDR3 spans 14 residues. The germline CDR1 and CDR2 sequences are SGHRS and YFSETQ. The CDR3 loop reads CASSSGGDTDTQYF. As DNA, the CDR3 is TGCGCCAGCAGCAGCGGCGGAGACACAGATACGCAGTATTTT. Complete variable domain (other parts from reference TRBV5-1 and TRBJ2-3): KAGVTQTPRYLIKTRGQQVTLSCSPISGHRSVSWYQQTPGQGLQFLFEYFSETQRNKGNFPGRFSGRQFSNSRSEMNVSTLELGDSALYLCASSSGGDTDTQYFGPGTRLTVL.

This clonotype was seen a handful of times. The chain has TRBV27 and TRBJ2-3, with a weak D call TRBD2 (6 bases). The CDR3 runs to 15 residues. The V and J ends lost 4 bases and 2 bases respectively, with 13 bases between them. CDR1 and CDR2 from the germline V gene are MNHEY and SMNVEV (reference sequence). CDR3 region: CASSSPAGNTDTQYF. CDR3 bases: TGTGCCAGCAGTTCTCCGGCGGGGAACACAGATACGCAGTATTTT.

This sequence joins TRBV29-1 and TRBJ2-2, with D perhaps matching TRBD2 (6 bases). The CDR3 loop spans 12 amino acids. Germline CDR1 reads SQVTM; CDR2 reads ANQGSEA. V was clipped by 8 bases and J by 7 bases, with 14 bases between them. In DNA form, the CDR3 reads TGCAGCCTGACTAGAAGAAACGGGGAGCTGTTTTTT. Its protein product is CSLTRRNGELFF.

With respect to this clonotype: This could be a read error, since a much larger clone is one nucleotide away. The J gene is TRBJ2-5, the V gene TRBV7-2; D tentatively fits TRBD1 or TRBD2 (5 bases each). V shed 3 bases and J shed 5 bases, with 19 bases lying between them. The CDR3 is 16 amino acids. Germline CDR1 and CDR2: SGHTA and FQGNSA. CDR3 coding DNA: TGTGCCAGCAGCTTGGGACGACTAATCGGGACCGAGACCCAGTACTTC. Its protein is CASSLGRLIGTETQYF.

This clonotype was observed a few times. The CDR3 region has the DNA TGTGCCAGCAGCCGTCGACAGGGGCTGAACACTGAAGCTTTCTTT. Protein sequence: CASSRRQGLNTEAFF. The chain employs TRBV2 and TRBJ1-1; 8 bases align to TRBD1. Germline CDR1 reads SNHLY; CDR2 reads FYNNEI. With V trimmed by 6 bases and J by 0 bases, 6 bases remained unmatched. The length of the CDR3 is 15 residues.

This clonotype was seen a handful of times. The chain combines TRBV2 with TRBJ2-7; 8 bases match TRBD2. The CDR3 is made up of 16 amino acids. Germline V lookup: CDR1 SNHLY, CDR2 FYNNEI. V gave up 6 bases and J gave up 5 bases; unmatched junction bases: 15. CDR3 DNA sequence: TGTGCCAGCAGGGGATCCCTCCGGGGGGGAAAAAACGAGCAGTACGTC. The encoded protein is CASRGSLRGGKNEQYV.

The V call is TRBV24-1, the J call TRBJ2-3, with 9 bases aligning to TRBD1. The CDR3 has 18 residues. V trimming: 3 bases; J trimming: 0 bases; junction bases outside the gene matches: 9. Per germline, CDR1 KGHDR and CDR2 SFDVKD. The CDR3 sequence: CATSDLPGQGESTDTQYF. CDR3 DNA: TGTGCCACCAGTGATCTACCGGGACAGGGTGAGAGCACAGATACGCAGTATTTT.

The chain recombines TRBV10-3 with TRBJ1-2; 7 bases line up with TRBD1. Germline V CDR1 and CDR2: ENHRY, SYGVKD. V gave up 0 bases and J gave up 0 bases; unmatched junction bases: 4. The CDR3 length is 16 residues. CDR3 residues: CAISESADRTNYGYTF. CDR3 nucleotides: TGTGCCATCAGTGAGTCCGCGGACAGGACTAACTATGGCTACACCTTC.

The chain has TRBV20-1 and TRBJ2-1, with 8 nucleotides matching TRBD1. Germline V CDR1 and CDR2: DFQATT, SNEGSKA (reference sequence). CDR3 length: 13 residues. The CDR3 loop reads CSGRDRYFGEQFF. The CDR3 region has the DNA TGCAGCGGCCGGGACAGGTATTTTGGTGAGCAGTTCTTC.

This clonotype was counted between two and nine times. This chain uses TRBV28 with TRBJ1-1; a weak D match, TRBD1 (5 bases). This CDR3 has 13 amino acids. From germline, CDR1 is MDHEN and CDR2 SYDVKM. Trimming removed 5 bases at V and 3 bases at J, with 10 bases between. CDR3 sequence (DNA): TGTGCCAGCAGTCCCGGGGCTGACACTGAAGCTTTCTTT. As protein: CASSPGADTEAFF. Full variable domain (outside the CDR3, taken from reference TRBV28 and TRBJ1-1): DVKVTQSSRYLVKRTGEKVFLECVQDMDHENMFWYRQDPGLGLRLIYFSYDVKMKEKGDIPEGYSVSREKKERFSLILESASTNQTSMYLCASSPGADTEAFFGQGTRLTVV.

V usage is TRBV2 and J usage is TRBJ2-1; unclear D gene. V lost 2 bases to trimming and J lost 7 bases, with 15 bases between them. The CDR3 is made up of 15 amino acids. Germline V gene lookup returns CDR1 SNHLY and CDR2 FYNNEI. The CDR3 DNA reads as TGTGCCAGCAGTGAAAGCGTTCTCTACGGGAATGAGCAGTTCTTC. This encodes CASSESVLYGNEQFF.

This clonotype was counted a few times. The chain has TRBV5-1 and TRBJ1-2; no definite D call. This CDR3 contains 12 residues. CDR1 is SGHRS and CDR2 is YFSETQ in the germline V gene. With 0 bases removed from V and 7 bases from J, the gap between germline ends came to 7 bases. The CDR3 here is CASSLDSLGYTF. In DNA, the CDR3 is TGCGCCAGCAGCTTGGATTCACTTGGCTACACCTTC.

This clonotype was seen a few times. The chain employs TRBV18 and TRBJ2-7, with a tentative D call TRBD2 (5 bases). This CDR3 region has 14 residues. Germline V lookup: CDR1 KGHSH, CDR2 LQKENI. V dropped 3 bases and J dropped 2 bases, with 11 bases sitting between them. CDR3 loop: CASSPMDSAYEQYV. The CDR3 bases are TGTGCCAGCTCACCTATGGACTCAGCCTACGAGCAGTACGTC.

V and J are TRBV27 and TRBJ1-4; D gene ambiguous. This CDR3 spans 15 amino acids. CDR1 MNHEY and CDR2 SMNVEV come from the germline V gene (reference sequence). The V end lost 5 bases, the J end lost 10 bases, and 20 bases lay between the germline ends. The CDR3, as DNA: TGTGCCAGCAGTCTCCAGACCGAGGGTTCGCGAAAACTGTTTTTT. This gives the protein CASSLQTEGSRKLFF.

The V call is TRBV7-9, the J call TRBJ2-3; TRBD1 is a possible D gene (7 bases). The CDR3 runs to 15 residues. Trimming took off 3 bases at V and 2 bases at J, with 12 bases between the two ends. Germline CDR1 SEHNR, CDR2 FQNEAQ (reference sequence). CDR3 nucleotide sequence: TGTGCCAGCAGCTTCCCAGGGGGGAACACAGATACGCAGTATTTT. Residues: CASSFPGGNTDTQYF.

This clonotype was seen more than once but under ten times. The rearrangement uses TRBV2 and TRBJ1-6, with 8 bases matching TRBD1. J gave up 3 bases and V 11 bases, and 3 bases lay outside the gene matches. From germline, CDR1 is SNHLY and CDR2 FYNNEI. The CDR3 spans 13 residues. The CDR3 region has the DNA TGTGCCGTCGGGACAGGCTATAATTCACCCCTCCACTTT. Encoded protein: CAVGTGYNSPLHF.

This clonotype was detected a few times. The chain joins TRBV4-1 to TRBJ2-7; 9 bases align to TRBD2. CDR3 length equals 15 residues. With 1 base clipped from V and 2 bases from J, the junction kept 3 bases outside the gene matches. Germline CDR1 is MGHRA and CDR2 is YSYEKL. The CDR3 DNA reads TGCGCCAGCAGCCAAGCCAGCGGGGGGACCTACGAGCAGTACGTC. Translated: CASSQASGGTYEQYV.

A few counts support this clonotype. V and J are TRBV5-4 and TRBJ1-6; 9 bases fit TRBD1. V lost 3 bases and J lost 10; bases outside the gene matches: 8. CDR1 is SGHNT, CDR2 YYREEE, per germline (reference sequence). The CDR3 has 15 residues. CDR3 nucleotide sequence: TGTGCCAGCAGCTCACCGGGACAGGGAGAATCACCCCTCCACTTT. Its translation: CASSSPGQGESPLHF.

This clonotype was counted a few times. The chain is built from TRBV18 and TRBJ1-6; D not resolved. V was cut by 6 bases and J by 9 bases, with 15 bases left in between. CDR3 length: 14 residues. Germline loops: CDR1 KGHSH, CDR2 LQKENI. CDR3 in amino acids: CASSPTELSSPLHF. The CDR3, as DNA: TGTGCCAGCTCCCCTACAGAGCTGAGTTCACCCCTCCACTTT. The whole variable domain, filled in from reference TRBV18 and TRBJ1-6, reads NAGVMQNPRHLVRRRGQEARLRCSPMKGHSHVYWYRQLPEEGLKFMVYLQKENIIDESGMPKERFSAEFPKEGPSILRIQQVVRGDSAAYFCASSPTELSSPLHFGNGTRLTVT.

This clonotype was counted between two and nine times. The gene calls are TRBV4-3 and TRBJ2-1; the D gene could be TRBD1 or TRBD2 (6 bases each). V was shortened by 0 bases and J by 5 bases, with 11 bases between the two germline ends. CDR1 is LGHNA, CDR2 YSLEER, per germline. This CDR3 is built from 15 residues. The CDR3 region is CASSQDWGAHNEQFF. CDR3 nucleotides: TGCGCCAGCAGCCAAGATTGGGGGGCCCACAATGAGCAGTTCTTC.

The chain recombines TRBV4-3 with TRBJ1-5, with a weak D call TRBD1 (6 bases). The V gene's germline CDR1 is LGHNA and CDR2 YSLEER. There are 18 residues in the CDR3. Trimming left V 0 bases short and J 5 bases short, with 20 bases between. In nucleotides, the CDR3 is TGCGCCAGCAGCCAAGACCCAAGGGAGCAGGGGTTAGATCAGCCCCAGCATTTT. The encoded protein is CASSQDPREQGLDQPQHF.

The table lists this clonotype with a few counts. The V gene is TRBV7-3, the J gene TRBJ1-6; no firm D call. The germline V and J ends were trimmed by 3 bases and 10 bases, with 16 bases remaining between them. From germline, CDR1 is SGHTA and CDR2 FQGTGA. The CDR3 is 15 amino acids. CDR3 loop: CASSFFGGVLSPLHF. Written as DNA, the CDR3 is TGTGCCAGCAGCTTTTTTGGCGGGGTGTTATCACCCCTCCACTTT.

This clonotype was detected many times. The CDR3 DNA is TGTGCCAGCAGTGTTAGCGGGGGGGCCCACGAGCAGTACTTC. As protein: CASSVSGGAHEQYF. The rearrangement joins TRBV12-3 or TRBV12-4 to TRBJ2-7, with TRBD2 identical over 11 bases. V lost 5 bases and J lost 5; bases outside the gene matches: 5. The CDR3 runs to 14 residues.

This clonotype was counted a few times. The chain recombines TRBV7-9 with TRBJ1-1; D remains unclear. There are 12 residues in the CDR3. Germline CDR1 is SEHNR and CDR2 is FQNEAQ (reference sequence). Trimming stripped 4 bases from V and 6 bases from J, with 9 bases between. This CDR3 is CASSSNGAEAFF. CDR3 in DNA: TGTGCCAGCAGCTCCAATGGAGCTGAAGCTTTCTTT.

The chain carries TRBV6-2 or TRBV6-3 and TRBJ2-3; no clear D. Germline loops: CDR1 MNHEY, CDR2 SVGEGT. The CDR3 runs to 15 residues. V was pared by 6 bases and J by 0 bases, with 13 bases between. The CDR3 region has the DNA TGTGCCAGCAGCCCCGATGGAGCTAGCACAGATACGCAGTATTTT. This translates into CASSPDGASTDTQYF.

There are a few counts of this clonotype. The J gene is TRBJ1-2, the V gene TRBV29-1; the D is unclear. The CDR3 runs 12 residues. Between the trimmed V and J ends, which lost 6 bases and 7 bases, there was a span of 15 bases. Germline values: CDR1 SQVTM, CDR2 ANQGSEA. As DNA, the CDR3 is TGCAGCGTCGCCGACATGGGGTCTGGCTACACCTTC. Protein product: CSVADMGSGYTF.

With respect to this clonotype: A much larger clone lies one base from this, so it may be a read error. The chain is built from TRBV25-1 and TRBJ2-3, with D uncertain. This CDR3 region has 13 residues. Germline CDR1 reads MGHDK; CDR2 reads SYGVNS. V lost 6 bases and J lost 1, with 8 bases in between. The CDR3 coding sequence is TGTGCCAGCAGCCAGCCGGGCACAGATACGCAGTATTTT. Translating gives CASSQPGTDTQYF.

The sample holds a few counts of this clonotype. CDR3 sequence reads: CASSPGQGTQPQHF. Here the CDR3 DNA reads TGTGCCAGCAGCCCGGGACAGGGGACTCAGCCCCAGCATTTT. V usage is TRBV27 and J usage is TRBJ1-5; 10 bases are shared with TRBD1. Germline V lookup: CDR1 MNHEY, CDR2 SMNVEV (reference sequence). This CDR3 spans 14 amino acids. The J segment lost 6 bases and the V segment lost 6 bases, leaving 5 bases of the junction unmatched.